The present T cell receptor beta chain was sequenced within a study of blood T cell repertoires in COVID-19. Trimming removed 4 bases at V and 5 bases at J, with 18 bases between. The V gene's germline CDR1 is SGDLS and CDR2 YYNGEE. The CDR3 is made up of 15 amino acids. Authors' data handling: Estimation of nucleated cell counts was performed using reference gene primer amplification. Here immunoSEQ multiplex PCR was the method, and the copy in TCRdb shows in-frame clones only, minus some. The V and J calls and clone size come from that table; D and trimming were worked out from the DNA. The data hold about 140,000 clones, with just over 85% observed a single time.

The rearrangement uses TRBV9 and TRBJ1-2, with D tentatively TRBD1 (6 bases). The sequenced sample was peripheral blood. This receptor was taken from a woman in her sixties or seventies with acute or convalescent COVID-19. The CDR3 DNA follows: TGTGCCAGCAGCCCCGGCCCGGTACAGGGTTATGGCTACACCTTC. Translating gives CASSPGPVQGYGYTF.